These 9 T cell receptor beta chains were sequenced from one sample in a study of T cell responses to AZD1222 COVID-19 vaccine (dated by TCRdb to about 2021). The time point label of this sample denotes: baseline before first vaccination. The library was generated by the immunoSEQ multiplex PCR assay. Imported from immuneACCESS, the table was reduced by TCRdb to in-frame sequences with V and J called. These copies leave out some clones; in studies compared against another copy, an unresolved V gene accounts for under half, and the cause of the remainder is not known. The sample table shows some 150,000 clones, and about 91% are seen once. Around 2.2% of the sample goes to the ten largest clones. Sequenced here: peripheral blood, sampled on day 0 of AZD1222 vaccination. The receptors come from an adult in good health.

J is TRBJ1-1 and V is TRBV7-2; unclear D gene. V was pared by 6 bases and J by 4 bases, with 12 bases between. The CDR3 length is 13 residues. The germline gives CDR1 SGHTA, CDR2 FQGNSA. The CDR3 reads CASSPSRVTEAFF. CDR3 in DNA: TGTGCCAGCAGTCCTTCTAGGGTCACTGAAGCTTTCTTT.

The chain has TRBV6-2 or TRBV6-3 and TRBJ2-3; unclear D gene. Trimming removed 1 base from V and 1 base from J, with 9 bases in between. Germline lookup yields CDR1 MNHEY and CDR2 SVGEGT. This CDR3 comprises 15 residues. DNA of the CDR3: TGTGCCAGCAGTTACTTCTCTAGTCGCACAGATACGCAGTATTTT. The encoded protein is CASSYFSSRTDTQYF.

The genes are TRBV7-2 and TRBJ1-4, with 9 positions matching TRBD1. The V and J ends lost 5 bases and 7 bases, in that order; junction bases with no gene match: 8. The CDR3 loop spans 15 amino acids. Germline CDR1 SGHTA, CDR2 FQGNSA. CDR3 sequence: CASSPRTGDGEKLFF. Written as DNA, the CDR3 is TGTGCCAGCAGCCCCCGGACAGGGGACGGTGAAAAACTGTTTTTT.

CDR3 protein: CASSPSGSSYEQYF. In DNA, the CDR3 is TGTGCCAGCAGCCCTAGCGGGAGCTCCTACGAGCAGTACTTC. V and J are TRBV7-3 and TRBJ2-7, with 10 bases that match TRBD2. The germline CDR1 and CDR2 sequences are SGHTA and FQGTGA. The CDR3 covers 14 residues. V gave up 5 bases and J gave up 0 bases; unmatched junction bases: 1.

The V and J genes are TRBV9 and TRBJ2-7; D gene uncertain. The CDR3 is made up of 14 amino acids. Germline CDR1 and CDR2: SGDLS and YYNGEE. V was clipped by 0 bases and J by 0 bases, with 7 bases between them. CDR3 sequence: CASSVGRSSYEQYF. CDR3 sequence (DNA): TGTGCCAGCAGCGTAGGCAGGAGCTCCTACGAGCAGTACTTC.

The chain employs TRBV11-2 and TRBJ2-7; D is uncertain. Germline V CDR1 and CDR2: SGHAT, FQNNGV. The CDR3 runs to 11 residues. V was trimmed by 1 base and J by 7 bases, leaving 5 bases between them. CDR3 loop: CASSLGREQYF. CDR3 nucleotides: TGTGCCAGCAGCTTAGGGCGAGAGCAGTACTTC.

The rearrangement links TRBV19 to TRBJ2-7; D possibly uses TRBD1 or TRBD2 (5 bases each). CDR3 length: 13 residues. Germline CDR1 is LNHDA and CDR2 is SQIVND (reference sequence). V was pared by 7 bases and J by 0 bases, with 10 bases between. This chain's CDR3 is CASKADNSYEQYF. The CDR3 nucleotides read TGTGCCAGTAAAGCGGACAACTCCTACGAGCAGTACTTC.

The chain employs TRBV29-1 and TRBJ1-1; tentatively, D is TRBD1 (6 bases). V lost 4 bases and J lost 5, with 11 bases in between. CDR1 is SQVTM and CDR2 is ANQGSEA in the germline V gene. The length of the CDR3 is 12 residues. CDR3 residues: CSVVQGSTEAFF. CDR3 in DNA: TGCAGCGTTGTACAGGGCTCGACTGAAGCTTTCTTT.

This chain joins TRBV4-2 and TRBJ2-4; no clear D gene. CDR1 is LGHNA and CDR2 is YNFKEQ in the germline V gene. The CDR3 runs to 14 residues. Deletions cut 0 bases from V and 9 bases from J, with 12 bases between. CDR3 protein: CASSQDEKVAIQYF. CDR3 nucleotide sequence: TGTGCCAGCAGCCAAGATGAGAAGGTGGCCATTCAGTACTTC.